This T cell receptor (beta chain) is drawn from a study of technical replicates of blood from a few donors. Here immunoSEQ multiplex PCR was the method, and the copy in TCRdb shows in-frame clones only, minus some. Of 65,000 to 85,000 clones in the sample, around 96% are singletons; the top ten hold more than 0.15%. Germline V gene lookup returns CDR1 SGHDT and CDR2 YYEEEE. Trimming took off 1 base at V and 14 bases at J, with 13 bases between the two ends. The CDR3 extends over 12 amino acids. The sequenced material came from T cells isolated from PBMCs. V is TRBV5-6 and J is TRBJ2-1; possibly TRBD2 for D (5 bases). The clonotype was recovered from a human donor in good health. Here the CDR3 DNA reads TGTGCCAGCAGCTTGATGAACGGGATGGAGTTCTTC. Amino acids: CASSLMNGMEFF.